These 28 T cell receptor beta chains were all obtained from the same sample, sequenced in a study of blood T cell repertoires in COVID-19. Generated by immunoSEQ multiplex PCR, the TCRdb table keeps only in-frame clones and is missing some. The repertoire includes approximately 150,000 clones, roughly 90% of them detected once, and roughly 4% sits in the top ten. The sample was PBMCs or T cells enriched from blood (not recorded which). These receptors were collected from a woman aged 35 to 49 who had been exposed to COVID-19.

The genes are TRBV11-2 and TRBJ2-7, with 7 bases lining up with TRBD1. J was trimmed by 3 bases and V by 1 base; bases with no gene match: 3. CDR1 is SGHAT and CDR2 is FQNNGV in the germline V gene. This CDR3 spans 14 amino acids. CDR3 protein: CASSLGTGYYEQYF. CDR3 nucleotides: TGTGCCAGCAGCTTAGGGACAGGATACTACGAGCAGTACTTC.

V and J are TRBV7-2 and TRBJ2-3, with TRBD2 matching over 7 bases. Germline assignment: CDR1 SGHTA and CDR2 FQGNSA. The CDR3 spans 12 residues. V lost 6 bases, J lost 5 bases, and 2 bases stayed unmatched. The chain's CDR3 is CASSGGGDTQYF. DNA of the CDR3: TGTGCCAGCAGTGGGGGGGGAGATACGCAGTATTTT.

The V call is TRBV19, the J call TRBJ1-1; no definite D call. Between the trimmed V and J ends, which lost 3 bases and 7 bases, there was a span of 15 bases. The germline gives CDR1 LNHDA, CDR2 SQIVND (reference sequence). CDR3 length: 14 residues. In nucleotides, the CDR3 is TGTGCCAGTAGTATCACGGTGGTGACGGGTGAAGCTTTCTTT. Translating it yields CASSITVVTGEAFF.

The chain uses TRBV6-5 and TRBJ1-3; D may be TRBD1 (6 bases). The CDR3 is 14 amino acids. V was cut by 6 bases and J by 1 base, with 10 bases left in between. The germline gives CDR1 MNHEY, CDR2 SVGAGI. The CDR3 reads CASSKTGSGNTIYF. The CDR3 coding sequence is TGTGCCAGCAGCAAGACAGGATCTGGAAACACCATATATTTT.

The gene calls are TRBV5-4 and TRBJ2-2, with no clear D. This CDR3 comprises 17 residues. Germline CDR1 is SGHNT and CDR2 is YYREEE (reference sequence). Trimming stripped 3 bases from V and 0 bases from J, with 15 bases between. The CDR3 here is CASSSSISATNTGELFF. CDR3 DNA sequence: TGTGCCAGCAGCTCCTCTATCAGCGCTACGAACACCGGGGAGCTGTTTTTT.

The rearrangement links TRBV28 to TRBJ2-3, with 14 positions matching TRBD2. This CDR3 has 15 residues. Germline V CDR1 and CDR2: MDHEN, SYDVKM. Trimming took 6 bases from V and 5 from J; bases not matched to a gene: 4. In nucleotides, the CDR3 is TGTGCCAGCAGGACTAGCGGGAGGGCGCTAGATACGCAGTATTTT. Translating it yields CASRTSGRALDTQYF.

This clone was recorded once. The chain couples TRBV19 to TRBJ1-6; D is ambiguous. Germline values: CDR1 LNHDA, CDR2 SQIVND (reference sequence). The CDR3 consists of 14 residues. Trimming took off 5 bases at V and 3 bases at J, with 8 bases between the two ends. CDR3: CASSGSGYNSPLHF. The DNA for the CDR3 is TGTGCCAGTAGTGGTTCGGGCTATAATTCACCCCTCCACTTT.

The J gene is TRBJ1-4, the V gene TRBV19; unclear D gene. The CDR3 contains 15 residues. Germline V lookup: CDR1 LNHDA, CDR2 SQIVND (reference sequence). V lost 2 bases, J lost 0 bases, and 7 bases lay in between. The CDR3 here is CASSIISATNEKLFF. The CDR3 coding sequence is TGTGCCAGTAGTATAATATCTGCAACTAATGAAAAACTGTTTTTT.

The V call is TRBV10-3, the J call TRBJ2-1; D might be TRBD2 (6 bases). V lost 10 bases to trimming and J lost 8 bases, with 21 bases between them. CDR1 ENHRY and CDR2 SYGVKD come from the germline V gene. The CDR3 is 14 amino acids. CDR3 loop: CATSRGEVTDEQFF. As DNA, the CDR3 is TGTGCCACCTCGAGAGGGGAGGTTACGGATGAGCAGTTCTTC.

This chain uses TRBV4-1 with TRBJ1-1, with 7 bases fitting TRBD1. Germline V gives CDR1 MGHRA, CDR2 YSYEKL. The CDR3 loop spans 14 amino acids. The V gene end was trimmed by 1 base and the J gene end by 7 bases; junction bases not matched to a gene: 6. DNA of the CDR3: TGCGCCAGCAGCCAAGCAGGGGGTATTGGTGAAGCTTTCTTT. The encoded protein is CASSQAGGIGEAFF.

This sequence joins TRBV18 and TRBJ1-6; a weak D match, TRBD1 (6 bases). The V gene's germline CDR1 is KGHSH and CDR2 LQKENI. The V end lost 4 bases, the J end lost 10 bases, and 23 bases lay between the germline ends. This CDR3 spans 17 amino acids. The CDR3 DNA follows: TGTGCCAGCTCACGATTTGAAAGGGCAGGGGATTTCTCACCCCTCCACTTT. Translated, it gives CASSRFERAGDFSPLHF.

This chain links TRBV5-1 with TRBJ2-6, with D hard to call. Germline-derived CDR1 and CDR2 are SGHRS and YFSETQ. CDR3 size: 16 residues. V was pared by 0 bases and J by 0 bases, with 7 bases between. The CDR3 here is CASSLDLLSGANVLTF. The CDR3 DNA reads TGCGCCAGCAGCTTGGATCTCCTCTCTGGGGCCAACGTCCTGACTTTC.

The chain is built from TRBV2 and TRBJ1-2, with D maybe TRBD1 (6 bases). Trimming shortened V by 8 bases and J by 8 bases, and 15 bases separated the two germline ends. Germline CDR1 reads SNHLY; CDR2 reads FYNNEI. The CDR3 runs 12 residues. The CDR3 loop reads CASPTGGRGYTF. CDR3 in DNA: TGTGCCAGCCCTACGGGGGGCCGCGGCTACACCTTC.

The chain couples TRBV5-4 to TRBJ2-7, with D possibly matching TRBD2 (7 bases). Germline V gene sequence: CDR1 SGHNT, CDR2 YYREEE (reference sequence). The length of the CDR3 is 18 residues. V lost 0 bases, J lost 4 bases, and 23 bases lay in between. CDR3 sequence (DNA): TGTGCCAGCAGCTTGGCAAGTTCTGAGGGGGGGCGGTTGTACGAGCAGTACTTC. Translated, it gives CASSLASSEGGRLYEQYF.

The rearrangement joins TRBV5-1 to TRBJ2-3; 10 bases agree with TRBD2. Germline V gives CDR1 SGHRS, CDR2 YFSETQ. The trim removed 4 bases at V and 1 base at J, leaving 12 bases unmatched. The CDR3 is made up of 18 amino acids. The CDR3 region has the DNA TGCGCCAGCAGCCCCCGGGCTAGCGGGGGCCGCGGCACAGATACGCAGTATTTT. Amino acids: CASSPRASGGRGTDTQYF.

The V call is TRBV11-2, the J call TRBJ2-5; 7 positions match TRBD2. CDR3 length: 15 residues. V shed 0 bases, J shed 2 bases, and the junction held 3 bases outside the gene matches. Germline V gene data show CDR1 as SGHAT and CDR2 as FQNNGV. The CDR3 DNA is TGTGCCAGCAGCTTAGAACTAGCGAAGCAAGAGACCCAGTACTTC. Translation gives CASSLELAKQETQYF.

This chain links TRBV25-1 with TRBJ2-3, with D possibly matching TRBD2 (5 bases). Germline assignment: CDR1 MGHDK and CDR2 SYGVNS. V dropped 2 bases and J dropped 2 bases, with 11 bases sitting between them. The CDR3 covers 15 residues. In DNA, the CDR3 is TGTGCCAGCAGTGAACCGGGGTTTCACACAGATACGCAGTATTTT. Amino acid sequence: CASSEPGFHTDTQYF.

This chain uses TRBV2 with TRBJ2-7; 7 bases fit TRBD1. CDR1 and CDR2 from the germline V gene are SNHLY and FYNNEI. V lost 7 bases, J lost 4 bases, and 10 bases stayed unmatched. The CDR3 is 14 residues long. The CDR3, as DNA: TGTGCCAGCACCCCGACAGGGTCCGGATACGAGCAGTACTTC. Protein: CASTPTGSGYEQYF.

The chain links TRBV5-6 to TRBJ1-1; D possibly corresponds to TRBD1 (5 bases). Germline values: CDR1 SGHDT, CDR2 YYEEEE. V was cut by 3 bases and J by 0 bases, with 9 bases left in between. The CDR3 runs 14 residues. CDR3 in DNA: TGTGCCAGCAGCTCCCGACAGATGAACACTGAAGCTTTCTTT. Its translation: CASSSRQMNTEAFF. The variable domain in full, with the rest retrieved from reference TRBV5-6 and TRBJ1-1, is DAGVTQSPTHLIKTRGQQVTLRCSPKSGHDTVSWYQQALGQGPQFIFQYYEEEERQRGNFPDRFSGHQFPNYSSELNVNALLLGDSALYLCASSSRQMNTEAFFGQGTRLTVV.

This chain joins TRBV7-3 and TRBJ1-3, with TRBD1 as a possible D gene (5 bases). Germline lookup yields CDR1 SGHTA and CDR2 FQGTGA. This CDR3 is built from 15 residues. Trimming removed 1 base from V and 2 bases from J, with 9 bases in between. The CDR3 sequence: CASSLMSGPGNTIYF. CDR3 bases: TGTGCCAGCAGCTTAATGTCAGGGCCTGGAAACACCATATATTTT.

V usage is TRBV19 and J usage is TRBJ1-4; TRBD1 matches at 7 bases. V was clipped by 6 bases and J by 8 bases; unmatched bases: 12. The CDR3 is 15 amino acids. Looked up from germline, CDR1 is LNHDA and CDR2 is SQIVND (reference sequence). DNA of the CDR3: TGTGCCAGTAGATCCGCGACAGGGCTAAGCGAAAAACTGTTTTTT. This encodes CASRSATGLSEKLFF. Looking up the rest from reference TRBV19 and TRBJ1-4 gives the full variable domain: DGGITQSPKYLFRKEGQNVTLSCEQNLNHDAMYWYRQDPGQGLRLIYYSQIVNDFQKGDIAEGYSVSREKKESFPLTVTSAQKNPTAFYLCASRSATGLSEKLFFGSGTQLSVL.

The chain joins TRBV4-3 to TRBJ2-5; no reliable D call. Germline assignment: CDR1 LGHNA and CDR2 YSLEER. This CDR3 contains 15 residues. V was shortened by 0 bases and J by 5 bases, with 13 bases between the two germline ends. The CDR3 loop is CASSQDNARSETQYF. The CDR3 region has the DNA TGCGCCAGCAGCCAAGATAACGCCCGGTCGGAGACCCAGTACTTC.

J is TRBJ1-1 and V is TRBV19; the match to TRBD1 covers 8 bases. Losses at the gene ends were 7 bases for V and 4 bases for J; bases not matched to a gene: 11. Germline V gene lookup returns CDR1 LNHDA and CDR2 SQIVND (reference sequence). This CDR3 has 15 amino acids. The CDR3 DNA reads as TGTGCCAGTATGCCAGGGGGCATTGGGTTCACTGAAGCTTTCTTT. Protein product: CASMPGGIGFTEAFF.

The genes are TRBV20-1 and TRBJ1-6, with TRBD1 matching 10 bases. Losses at the gene ends were 3 bases for V and 5 bases for J; bases not matched to a gene: 7. Germline CDR1 reads DFQATT; CDR2 reads SNEGSKA (reference sequence). The length of the CDR3 is 16 residues. The CDR3 bases are TGCAGTGCTAGTCCCCGGACAGGGGGAAATAATTCACCCCTCCACTTT. As protein: CSASPRTGGNNSPLHF.

This chain links TRBV7-3 with TRBJ2-1; the match to TRBD2 covers 7 bases. V trimming: 2 bases; J trimming: 2 bases; junction bases outside the gene matches: 6. Germline assignment: CDR1 SGHTA and CDR2 FQGTGA. The CDR3 sequence is 16 residues long. The CDR3 sequence is CASSLATSAPYNEQFF. As DNA, the CDR3 is TGTGCCAGCAGCTTAGCCACTAGCGCACCCTACAATGAGCAGTTCTTC.

In this sample, this clone turned up a few times. The chain links TRBV19 to TRBJ1-1; possible D gene TRBD1, 5 bases. The CDR3 sequence is 13 residues long. The germline V gene encodes CDR1 LNHDA and CDR2 SQIVND (reference sequence). V lost 3 bases, J lost 11 bases, and 16 bases lay in between. CDR3 sequence (DNA): TGTGCCAGTAGTATCTCGGAGGGGCTGGGGGCTTTCTTT. This sequence encodes CASSISEGLGAFF. Full variable domain (rest looked up from reference TRBV19 and TRBJ1-1): DGGITQSPKYLFRKEGQNVTLSCEQNLNHDAMYWYRQDPGQGLRLIYYSQIVNDFQKGDIAEGYSVSREKKESFPLTVTSAQKNPTAFYLCASSISEGLGAFFGQGTRLTVV.

This chain uses TRBV3-1 (or the pseudogene TRBV3-2) with TRBJ2-1; 11 bases agree with TRBD2. V lost 0 bases and J lost 6; bases outside the gene matches: 4. The CDR3 spans 16 residues. Germline values: CDR1 LGHDT, CDR2 YNNKEL (reference sequence). In DNA form, the CDR3 reads TGTGCCAGCAGCCAAGATCAACTAGCGGGAGCCAATGAGCAGTTCTTC. It yields the protein CASSQDQLAGANEQFF.

The chain's CDR3 is CASSVEGGPLHF. Here the CDR3 DNA reads TGTGCCAGCAGCGTAGAAGGGGGACCCCTCCACTTT. The gene calls are TRBV9 and TRBJ1-6; D is possibly TRBD1 (6 bases). Germline V gene data show CDR1 as SGDLS and CDR2 as YYNGEE. The CDR3 totals 12 residues. Deletions cut 0 bases from V and 12 bases from J, with 7 bases between.